One sample yielded the 10 T cell receptor beta chains listed below, sequenced in a study of OX40 agonist ivuxolimab in advanced cancers. Data came from immunoSEQ multiplex PCR; TCRdb stores just in-frame clones and leaves some out. The data contain tens of thousands of clones, approximately 81% of them singletons. Sequencing used CD4+ or CD8+ T cells sorted from blood, obtained in a trial of the OX40 agonist ivuxolimab. Every receptor here comes from an adult with an advanced solid tumor such as melanoma, head and neck, liver or kidney cancer.

The chain employs TRBV15 and TRBJ1-5; maybe TRBD1 (5 bases). This CDR3 spans 14 amino acids. CDR1 and CDR2 from the germline V gene are LNHNV and YYDKDF (reference sequence). Trimming cost V 5 bases and J 4 bases, with 12 bases left between them. In DNA, the CDR3 is TGTGCCACCAGCGGAGGCCGGGGGAATCAGCCCCAGCATTTT. Translating gives CATSGGRGNQPQHF. The entire variable domain, with the rest obtained from reference TRBV15 and TRBJ1-5, is as follows: DAMVIQNPRYQVTQFGKPVTLSCSQTLNHNVMYWYQQKSSQAPKLLFHYYDKDFNNEADTPDNFQSRRPNTSFCFLDIRSPGLGDTAMYLCATSGGRGNQPQHFGDGTRLSIL.

The chain combines TRBV9 with TRBJ1-2; D gene ambiguous. The CDR3 totals 12 residues. Germline V gene lookup returns CDR1 SGDLS and CDR2 YYNGEE. Deletions cut 3 bases from V and 8 bases from J, with 11 bases between. CDR3 nucleotides: TGTGCCAGCAGCGGGACCTTGGGAGGCTACACCTTC. It codes for CASSGTLGGYTF. Full variable domain (rest looked up from reference TRBV9 and TRBJ1-2): DSGVTQTPKHLITATGQRVTLRCSPRSGDLSVYWYQQSLDQGLQFLIQYYNGEERAKGNILERFSAQQFPDLHSELNLSSLELGDSALYFCASSGTLGGYTFGSGTRLTVV.

The V gene is TRBV15, the J gene TRBJ1-2, with no clear D. Looked up from germline, CDR1 is LNHNV and CDR2 is YYDKDF (reference sequence). This CDR3 contains 14 residues. The ends were cut back, 3 bases at V and 2 bases at J, with 10 bases in the middle. The CDR3 sequence: CATSRAPDNYGYTF. The CDR3 DNA reads TGTGCCACCAGCAGGGCCCCCGACAACTATGGCTACACCTTC.

This chain links TRBV19 with TRBJ2-7; 11 bases are a match to TRBD1. Germline CDR1 and CDR2: LNHDA and SQIVND (reference sequence). Unmatched junction bases numbered 4, after V lost 6 bases and J lost 6 bases. CDR3 length equals 13 residues. The CDR3 DNA reads as TGTGCCAGTAGCAGGGACAGGGGGAGCGAGCAGTACTTC. Translated: CASSRDRGSEQYF.

This clone was observed a handful of times. The chain is built from TRBV28 and TRBJ1-1; 7 bases are a match to TRBD1. The germline CDR1 and CDR2 sequences are MDHEN and SYDVKM. V lost 8 bases, J lost 6 bases, and 6 bases stayed unmatched. The CDR3 has 12 residues. CDR3 DNA sequence: TGTGCCAGCGGGGGGGACAGACCTGAAGCTTTCTTT. Residues: CASGGDRPEAFF. Supplemented by reference TRBV28 and TRBJ1-1, the full variable domain reads DVKVTQSSRYLVKRTGEKVFLECVQDMDHENMFWYRQDPGLGLRLIYFSYDVKMKEKGDIPEGYSVSREKKERFSLILESASTNQTSMYLCASGGDRPEAFFGQGTRLTVV.

The chain recombines TRBV7-9 with TRBJ1-2, with TRBD1 identical over 9 bases. The trim removed 5 bases at V and 6 bases at J, leaving 10 bases unmatched. Per the germline V gene, CDR1 is SEHNR and CDR2 is FQNEAQ (reference sequence). This CDR3 comprises 15 residues. The CDR3 DNA sequence: TGTGCCAGCAGCCATCGGGACAGGGCAAGCCATGGCTACACCTTC. Translating it yields CASSHRDRASHGYTF. The variable domain in full, completed from reference TRBV7-9 and TRBJ1-2, reads DTGVSQNPRHKITKRGQNVTFRCDPISEHNRLYWYRQTLGQGPEFLTYFQNEAQLEKSRLLSDRFSAERPKGSFSTLEIQRTEQGDSAMYLCASSHRDRASHGYTFGSGTRLTVV.

This rearrangement joins TRBV27 to TRBJ2-7; D is ambiguous. CDR1 and CDR2 (germline): MNHEY, SMNVEV (reference sequence). The CDR3 contains 15 residues. Trimming pared 4 bases from V and 0 bases from J, leaving 13 bases between. The CDR3 bases are TGTGCCAGCAGTTATTCCAGTCTTAGCTCCTACGAGCAGTACTTC. This codes for CASSYSSLSSYEQYF.

The rearrangement uses TRBV19 and TRBJ2-2; tentative D call: TRBD1 (6 bases). Trimming took off 4 bases at V and 0 bases at J, with 6 bases between the two ends. The CDR3 contains 14 residues. Germline V gene sequence: CDR1 LNHDA, CDR2 SQIVND (reference sequence). The CDR3 sequence is CASSRDTNTGELFF. The CDR3, as DNA: TGTGCCAGTAGTAGGGACACGAACACCGGGGAGCTGTTTTTT.

V gene TRBV7-8 combines with J gene TRBJ1-3; TRBD1 aligns across 8 bases. The CDR3 loop spans 14 amino acids. Germline CDR1 SGHVS, CDR2 FQNEAQ. V shed 6 bases, J shed 1 base, and the junction held 2 bases outside the gene matches. The CDR3 loop reads CASRRTGSGNTIYF. CDR3 bases: TGTGCCAGCAGGAGGACAGGGTCTGGAAACACCATATATTTT.

This chain uses TRBV5-1 with TRBJ2-1; the match to TRBD2 covers 13 bases. Losses at the gene ends were 3 bases for V and 7 bases for J; bases not matched to a gene: 7. Germline-derived CDR1 and CDR2 are SGHRS and YFSETQ. This CDR3 has 16 amino acids. CDR3 in amino acids: CASSSSTSGRANEQFF. The CDR3 nucleotides read TGCGCCAGCAGCTCATCAACTAGCGGGAGGGCGAATGAGCAGTTCTTC.